This entry lists 27 T cell receptor beta chains sequenced from one sample in a study of post-analysis software for immune sequencing data. Unique molecular identifiers were present in the TCR beta cDNA libraries. TCRdb ran MiXCR on the PCR reads and lists one entry per CDR3 protein. Of about 380,000 distinct CDR3 sequences in the sample, around a third were seen once. Study results and limitations: The five TRBV segments detected at higher frequency in patients than in controls included TRBV5-6, TRBV5-1 and TRBV20-1.

Their specific antigens are unknown. The sequenced material came from blood. These receptors all stem from a girl under 18 with multiple sclerosis.

This clonotype was counted many times. The rearrangement uses TRBV18 and TRBJ2-1; D gene unclear. From germline, CDR1 is KGHSH and CDR2 LQKENI. Trimming took 0 bases from V and 10 from J, leaving 7 bases between them. The CDR3 loop spans 12 amino acids. CDR3 protein: CASSPPYPEQFF. The CDR3 DNA follows: TGTGCCAGCTCACCACCATATCCCGAGCAGTTCTTC.

The chain combines TRBV28 with TRBJ2-5, with D unresolved. The closer fit of TRBJ2-7 to the DNA end suggests the J call may be wrong. The germline V gene has CDR1 MDHEN and CDR2 SYDVKM. This CDR3 is 15 amino acids long. The CDR3 spells CASSSINREAYEQYF. In DNA form, the CDR3 reads TGTGCCAGCAGTTCGATAAACAGAGAGGCTTACGAGCAGTACTTC.

This clonotype was seen more than once but under ten times. The CDR3 coding sequence is TGTGCCAGCAGCCTAGATAGGACTAGCGGGCACAATGAGCAGTTCTTC. Residues: CASSLDRTSGHNEQFF. This chain joins TRBV4-2 and TRBJ2-1; 11 bases align to TRBD2. Looked up from germline, CDR1 is LGHNA and CDR2 is YNFKEQ. V gave up 4 bases and J gave up 5 bases; unmatched junction bases: 7. This CDR3 is built from 16 residues.

This clonotype appeared a few times. The chain joins TRBV5-6 to TRBJ2-1, with D unresolved. Germline CDR1 SGHDT, CDR2 YYEEEE. Trimming cost V 1 base and J 11 bases, with 10 bases left between them. The CDR3 length is 12 residues. In nucleotides, the CDR3 is TGTGCCAGCAGCTTGTATTTGGGAAAGCAGTTCTTC. Amino acids: CASSLYLGKQFF.

This chain uses TRBV7-2 with TRBJ2-7; 12 positions match TRBD2. This CDR3 is 15 amino acids long. The germline gives CDR1 SGHTA, CDR2 FQGNSA. Trimming removed 4 bases from V and 7 bases from J; junction bases left unmatched: 8. The CDR3 reads CASSSPTSGGKEQYF. The CDR3 DNA reads as TGTGCCAGCAGCTCCCCGACTAGCGGGGGTAAGGAGCAGTACTTC.

The chain has TRBV12-3 or TRBV12-4 and TRBJ1-1, with a tentative D call TRBD1 (6 bases). V lost 3 bases to trimming and J lost 0 bases, with 11 bases between them. CDR3 length equals 15 residues. CDR3 sequence reads: CASSFGGRMNTEAFF. CDR3 DNA sequence: TGTGCCAGCAGTTTTGGGGGGCGGATGAACACTGAAGCTTTCTTT.

The chain has TRBV7-2 and TRBJ2-3; 13 nucleotides agree with TRBD2. V was clipped by 3 bases and J by 5 bases; unmatched bases: 2. This CDR3 is 15 amino acids long. Germline assignment: CDR1 SGHTA and CDR2 FQGNSA. Written as DNA, the CDR3 is TGTGCCAGCAGCTTGACTAGCGGGGGGCAAGATACGCAGTATTTT. Its translation is CASSLTSGGQDTQYF.

The chain carries TRBV12-3 or TRBV12-4 and TRBJ2-1, with 11 positions matching TRBD2. V was pared by 5 bases and J by 5 bases, with 5 bases of the junction left unmatched. CDR3 length equals 15 residues. The CDR3 region has the DNA TGTGCCAGCAGTCTCCGGACTAGCGGGCACAATGAGCAGTTCTTC. Its translation: CASSLRTSGHNEQFF.

Only a few counts were recorded for this clonotype. This CDR3 is CASSYSTSEPTYEQYF. The CDR3 region has the DNA TGTGCCAGCAGTTACTCGACTAGCGAGCCGACCTACGAGCAGTACTTC. The V and J genes are TRBV6-5 and TRBJ2-7; 8 nucleotides line up with TRBD2. The V segment lost 0 bases and the J segment 2 bases; nucleotides outside the gene matches: 6. Germline-derived CDR1 and CDR2 are MNHEY and SVGAGI. The CDR3 is 16 residues long.

The chain links TRBV5-1 to TRBJ1-6; maybe TRBD1 (5 bases). The CDR3 spans 14 residues. V lost 4 bases and J 8 bases, leaving 13 bases between the germline ends. CDR1 is SGHRS, CDR2 YFSETQ, per germline. This chain's CDR3 is CASSVQGEDSPLHF. The CDR3, as DNA: TGCGCCAGCAGCGTTCAGGGAGAGGATTCACCCCTCCACTTT.

The rearrangement uses TRBV10-1 and TRBJ2-5; 7 bases line up with TRBD2. V gave up 5 bases and J gave up 0 bases; unmatched junction bases: 3. The germline CDR1 and CDR2 sequences are WNHNN and SYGVQD (reference sequence). The CDR3 spans 14 residues. The CDR3, as DNA: TGCGCCAGCAGTTTTGCGGGGGACCAAGAGACCCAGTACTTC. It translates to CASSFAGDQETQYF.

This clonotype has a handful of counts. The genes are TRBV4-1 and TRBJ1-2; perhaps TRBD1 as D (5 bases). The length of the CDR3 is 18 residues. Trimming cost V 0 bases and J 4 bases, with 21 bases left between them. Germline V CDR1 and CDR2: MGHRA, YSYEKL. The CDR3 sequence: CASSQDSQAQGLIYGYTF. CDR3 bases: TGCGCCAGCAGCCAAGATTCACAAGCCCAGGGTCTAATCTATGGCTACACCTTC.

The rearrangement uses TRBV7-9 and TRBJ2-6; D call uncertain. This CDR3 has 14 amino acids. Germline CDR1 and CDR2: SEHNR and FQNEAQ (reference sequence). Between the trimmed V and J ends, which lost 7 bases and 2 bases, there was a span of 9 bases. Here the CDR3 DNA reads TGTGCCAGCATCCATACCACTGGGGCCAACGTCCTGACTTTC. It codes for CASIHTTGANVLTF.

This clonotype was recorded a few times. The V gene is TRBV7-3, the J gene TRBJ2-1, with 10 bases aligning to TRBD2. Germline V lookup: CDR1 SGHTA, CDR2 FQGTGA. CDR3 size: 14 residues. V shed 4 bases and J 9 bases; nucleotides not matched to a gene: 6. For the CDR3, the DNA is TGTGCCAGCAGCTCCAGCGGGGGGGCCTCTGAGCAGTTCTTC. Amino acids: CASSSSGGASEQFF.

J is TRBJ2-2 and V is TRBV10-3, with a weak D call TRBD2 (5 bases). CDR3 length: 13 residues. Germline V gene data show CDR1 as ENHRY and CDR2 as SYGVKD. The V end was cut by 11 bases, the J end by 4 bases, with 14 bases between. The CDR3 region is CASGFPTTGELFF. CDR3 DNA: TGTGCCTCGGGGTTCCCCACCACCGGGGAGCTGTTTTTT.

In its sample, this clonotype was seen a few times. The chain has TRBV5-5 and TRBJ1-2, with D unclear. This CDR3 spans 17 amino acids. In germline, CDR1 is SGHKS, CDR2 YYEKEE (reference sequence). The germline V and J ends were trimmed by 1 base and 3 bases, with 19 bases remaining between them. DNA for the CDR3: TGTGCCAGCAGCTTGAGTCTGGCAGGCACAACGGACTATGGCTACACCTTC. Its protein is CASSLSLAGTTDYGYTF.

This chain uses TRBV7-2 with TRBJ1-1; D unclear. This CDR3 contains 16 residues. Trimming left V 1 base short and J 0 bases short, with 12 bases between. Germline V lookup: CDR1 SGHTA, CDR2 FQGNSA. The CDR3 DNA sequence: TGTGCCAGCAGCTTAGTTCTCGGGTTTATGAACACTGAAGCTTTCTTT. Translated: CASSLVLGFMNTEAFF.

V is TRBV10-3 and J is TRBJ2-5; 9 bases line up with TRBD1. The CDR3 covers 13 residues. V gave up 8 bases and J gave up 4 bases; unmatched junction bases: 5. CDR1 ENHRY and CDR2 SYGVKD come from the germline V gene. The CDR3 spells CAILPDRGETQYF. The DNA of the CDR3 is TGTGCCATCCTACCGGACAGGGGAGAGACCCAGTACTTC.

The chain employs TRBV7-2 and TRBJ1-2; 10 nucleotides match TRBD1. The germline CDR1 and CDR2 sequences are SGHTA and FQGNSA. The CDR3 totals 15 residues. Trimming at V came to 3 bases and at J to 4 bases, leaving 5 bases not matched to a gene. This CDR3 is CASSFGQGGSYGYTF. CDR3 DNA sequence: TGTGCCAGCAGCTTTGGACAGGGGGGGAGCTATGGCTACACCTTC. Using reference TRBV7-2 and TRBJ1-2 for the parts outside the CDR3, the full variable domain is GAGVSQSPSNKVTEKGKDVELRCDPISGHTALYWYRQSLGQGLEFLIYFQGNSAPDKSGLPSDRFSAERTGGSVSTLTIQRTQQEDSAVYLCASSFGQGGSYGYTFGSGTRLTVV.

The chain recombines TRBV7-3 with TRBJ2-3, with D maybe TRBD1 (5 bases). The V end lost 5 bases, the J end lost 3 bases, and 12 bases lay between the germline ends. The germline gives CDR1 SGHTA, CDR2 FQGTGA. This CDR3 comprises 14 residues. CDR3 sequence: CASSPFAGTDTQYF. CDR3 bases: TGTGCCAGCAGCCCCTTCGCAGGGACAGATACGCAGTATTTT. Looking up the rest from reference TRBV7-3 and TRBJ2-3 gives the full variable domain: GAGVSQTPSNKVTEKGKYVELRCDPISGHTALYWYRQSLGQGPEFLIYFQGTGAADDSGLPNDRFFAVRPEGSVSTLKIQRTERGDSAVYLCASSPFAGTDTQYFGPGTRLTVL.

The sample holds a few counts of this clonotype. The chain recombines TRBV29-1 with TRBJ2-7; 8 bases fit TRBD1. The CDR3 spans 14 residues. In germline, CDR1 is SQVTM, CDR2 ANQGSEA. Trimming at V came to 3 bases and at J to 0 bases, leaving 4 bases not matched to a gene. CDR3 coding DNA: TGCAGCGTTGAGACGGACAGGGTCTCCTACGAGCAGTACTTC. Translating gives CSVETDRVSYEQYF.

The chain links TRBV7-8 to TRBJ2-5; D unclear. The J call is doubtful: the DNA matches TRBJ2-7 better. CDR1 is SGHVS, CDR2 FQNEAQ, per germline. This CDR3 is 13 amino acids long. CDR3 residues: CASSSYSSLEQYF. As DNA, the CDR3 is TGTGCCAGCAGCTCCTACTCCTCCCTCGAGCAGTACTTC.

This clonotype was counted between two and nine times. The V gene is TRBV7-9, the J gene TRBJ2-1, with D hard to call. The CDR3 length is 15 residues. Per the germline V gene, CDR1 is SEHNR and CDR2 is FQNEAQ (reference sequence). Trimming removed 6 bases at V and 0 bases at J, with 12 bases between. For the CDR3, the DNA is TGTGCCAGCAGTGCTATCGCCCGCTCCTACAATGAGCAGTTCTTC. This gives the protein CASSAIARSYNEQFF.

In this sample, this clonotype turned up a few times. The chain is built from TRBV20-1 and TRBJ2-1, with 8 nucleotides matching TRBD2. Germline CDR1 and CDR2: DFQATT and SNEGSKA (reference sequence). V shed 3 bases, J shed 7 bases, and the junction held 5 bases outside the gene matches. The CDR3 totals 13 residues. The CDR3 nucleotides read TGCAGTGCTAGCGGGGGGGCAGTTAATGAGCAGTTCTTC. The encoded protein is CSASGGAVNEQFF.

V and J are TRBV11-2 and TRBJ1-1; tentative D call: TRBD1 (6 bases). Per the germline V gene, CDR1 is SGHAT and CDR2 is FQNNGV. CDR3 length equals 16 residues. The V end lost 5 bases, the J end lost 0 bases, and 16 bases lay between the germline ends. The CDR3 loop reads CASSPGADPMNTEAFF. The CDR3 DNA reads as TGTGCCAGCAGCCCAGGGGCGGATCCTATGAACACTGAAGCTTTCTTT.

The chain links TRBV19 to TRBJ2-5; 7 nucleotides align to TRBD1. J was trimmed by 11 bases and V by 3 bases; bases with no gene match: 15. The germline gives CDR1 LNHDA, CDR2 SQIVND (reference sequence). The CDR3 consists of 15 residues. CDR3 sequence (DNA): TGTGCCAGTAGTATTATAGGGGGCCGCACCAATGAGCAGTACTTC. Translating gives CASSIIGGRTNEQYF.

The rearrangement joins TRBV5-1 to TRBJ2-1; 12 positions agree with TRBD2. Germline CDR1 and CDR2: SGHRS and YFSETQ. The CDR3 runs 15 residues. V shed 0 bases and J 9 bases; nucleotides not matched to a gene: 4. The CDR3 bases are TGCGCCAGCAGCTTGGGACTAGCGGGGGAAGGTGAGCAGTTCTTC. Its translation is CASSLGLAGEGEQFF.